These T cell receptor beta chains were read from a single sample in a study of CD8 T cells in ankylosing spondylitis. Via MiXCR, TCRdb re-called the 5' RACE reads, giving one row per CDR3 protein. The repertoire holds about 250,000 distinct CDR3 sequences, with more than 20% as singletons. The specimen sequenced was blood, either unsorted or a sorted T cell fraction (not recorded which). The receptors shown here come from a male donor with ankylosing spondylitis or in good health (not recorded which). The CDR3 runs from the conserved cysteine through the conserved F or W. The D gene is left open where the match is weak. The size of a clone is reported for some rows only, either as once, few or many, or as a class for expanded clones.

CDR3 protein	CDR3 DNA	clone size	J gene	V gene	D gene
CSARASGGPWPGSQETQYF	TGCAGTGCTAGAGCCAGCGGGGGCCCTTGGCCTGGGTCCCAAGAGACCCAGTACTTC	NA	TRBJ2-5	TRBV20-1	TRBD2
CSAQGTYEQYF	TGCAGTGCTCAGGGGACCTACGAGCAGTACTTC	NA	TRBJ2-7	TRBV20-1	NA
CASSDQGAVGLSGANVLTF	TGTGCCAGCTCCGACCAGGGGGCCGTGGGCTTATCTGGGGCCAACGTCCTGACTTTC	once	TRBJ2-6	TRBV18	TRBD1
CSALGATQPQHF	TGCAGTGCCCTTGGGGCCACCCAGCCCCAGCATTTT	few	TRBJ1-5	TRBV20-1	NA
CASTPLLSDTEAFF	TGTGCCAGCACCCCCCTGTTGTCCGACACTGAAGCTTTCTTT	many	TRBJ1-1	TRBV9	NA
CASSPKDEQFF	TGTGCCAGCAGCCCGAAGGATGAGCAGTTCTTC	few	TRBJ2-1	TRBV12-3/TRBV12-4	NA
CASSSPGRRAEAFF	TGCGCCAGCAGCTCCCCAGGGAGAAGGGCTGAAGCTTTCTTT	many	TRBJ1-1	TRBV4-1	NA
CASSAPETNVLTF	TGTGCCAGCAGTGCCCCAGAAACCAACGTCCTGACTTTC	NA	TRBJ2-6	TRBV2	NA
CASSFPALGDDEKLFF	TGTGCCAGCAGTTTTCCCGCCCTGGGCGATGATGAAAAACTGTTTTTT	many	TRBJ1-4	TRBV28	NA
CASSLVQGAGEQYF	TGTGCCAGCAGCTTGGTACAGGGGGCGGGGGAGCAGTACTTC	few	TRBJ2-7	TRBV5-4	TRBD1
CSAMWGERYEQYF	TGCAGTGCTATGTGGGGGGAGCGGTACGAGCAGTACTTC	few	TRBJ2-7	TRBV20-1	NA
CASSLDRPSTDTQYF	TGCGCCAGCAGCTTGGACAGGCCCAGCACAGATACGCAGTATTTT	many	TRBJ2-3	TRBV5-1	NA
CAISQDRGRLSEQPQHF	TGTGCCATCAGTCAGGACAGGGGGAGGTTGTCGGAGCAGCCCCAGCATTTT	many	TRBJ1-5	TRBV10-3	TRBD1
CASSPLTGGMGTEAFF	TGTGCCAGCAGTCCGCTGACAGGGGGCATGGGCACTGAAGCTTTCTTT	NA	TRBJ1-1	TRBV12-3/TRBV12-4	TRBD1
CSAQSGAHNEQFF	TGCAGTGCTCAAAGCGGGGCTCACAATGAGCAGTTCTTC	many	TRBJ2-1	TRBV20-1	TRBD2
CASSFIGPGELFF	TGTGCCAGCAGTTTCATAGGCCCCGGGGAGCTGTTTTTT	few	TRBJ2-2	TRBV12-3/TRBV12-4	NA
CSAQNTEAFF	TGCAGCGCACAGAACACTGAAGCTTTCTTT	many	TRBJ1-1	TRBV29-1	NA
CASSLRSGVYGYTF	TGTGCCAGCAGTTTAAGGTCCGGGGTCTATGGCTACACCTTC	few	TRBJ1-2	TRBV12-3/TRBV12-4	NA